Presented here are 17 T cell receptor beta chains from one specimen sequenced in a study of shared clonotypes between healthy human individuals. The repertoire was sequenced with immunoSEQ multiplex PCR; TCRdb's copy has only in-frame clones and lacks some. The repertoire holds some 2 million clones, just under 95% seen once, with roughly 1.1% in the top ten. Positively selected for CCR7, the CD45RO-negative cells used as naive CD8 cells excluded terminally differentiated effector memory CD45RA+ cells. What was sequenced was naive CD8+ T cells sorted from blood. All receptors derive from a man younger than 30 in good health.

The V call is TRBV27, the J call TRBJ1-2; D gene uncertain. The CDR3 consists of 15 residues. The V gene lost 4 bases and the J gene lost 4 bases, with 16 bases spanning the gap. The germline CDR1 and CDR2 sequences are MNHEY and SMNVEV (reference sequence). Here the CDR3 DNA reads TGTGCCAGCAGTTCCCAAATGGTACCCCCCTATGGCTACACCTTC. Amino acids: CASSSQMVPPYGYTF.

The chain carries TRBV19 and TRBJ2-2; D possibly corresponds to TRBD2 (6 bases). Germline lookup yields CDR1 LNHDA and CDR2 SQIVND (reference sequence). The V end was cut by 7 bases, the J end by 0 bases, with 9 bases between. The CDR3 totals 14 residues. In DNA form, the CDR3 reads TGTGCCAGTATAGCGGACGCGAACACCGGGGAGCTGTTTTTT. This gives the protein CASIADANTGELFF. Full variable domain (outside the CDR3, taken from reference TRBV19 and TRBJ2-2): DGGITQSPKYLFRKEGQNVTLSCEQNLNHDAMYWYRQDPGQGLRLIYYSQIVNDFQKGDIAEGYSVSREKKESFPLTVTSAQKNPTAFYLCASIADANTGELFFGEGSRLTVL.

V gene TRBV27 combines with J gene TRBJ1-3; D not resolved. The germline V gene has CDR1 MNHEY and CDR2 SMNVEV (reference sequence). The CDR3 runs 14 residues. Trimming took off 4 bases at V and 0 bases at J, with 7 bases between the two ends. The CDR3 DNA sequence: TGTGCCAGCAGTTCAGGTCTCTCTGGAAACACCATATATTTT. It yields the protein CASSSGLSGNTIYF.

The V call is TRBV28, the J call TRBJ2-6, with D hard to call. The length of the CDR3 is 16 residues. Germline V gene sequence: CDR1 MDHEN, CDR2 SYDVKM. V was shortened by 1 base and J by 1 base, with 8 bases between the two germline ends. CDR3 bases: TGTGCCAGCAGTTTATTTGCGGAGTCTGGGGCCAACGTCCTGACTTTC. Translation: CASSLFAESGANVLTF.

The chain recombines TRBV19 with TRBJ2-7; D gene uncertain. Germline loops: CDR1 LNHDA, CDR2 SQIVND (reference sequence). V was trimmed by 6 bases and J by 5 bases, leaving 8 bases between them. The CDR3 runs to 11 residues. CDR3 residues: CASSTSDEQYF. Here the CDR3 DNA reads TGTGCCAGTAGCACGAGCGACGAGCAGTACTTC.

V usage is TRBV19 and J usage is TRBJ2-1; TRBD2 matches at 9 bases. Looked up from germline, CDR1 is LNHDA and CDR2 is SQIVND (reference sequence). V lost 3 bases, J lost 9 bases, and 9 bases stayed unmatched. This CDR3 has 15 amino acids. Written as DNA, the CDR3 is TGTGCCAGTAGTATCATGCGGGAGGGCCTTGGTGAGCAGTTCTTC. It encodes CASSIMREGLGEQFF.

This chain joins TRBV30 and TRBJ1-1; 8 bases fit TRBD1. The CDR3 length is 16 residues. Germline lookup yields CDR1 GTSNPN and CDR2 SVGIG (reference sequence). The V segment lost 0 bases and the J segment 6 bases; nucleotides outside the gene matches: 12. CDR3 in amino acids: CAWSVLFGQGRPEAFF. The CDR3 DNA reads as TGTGCCTGGAGTGTATTGTTTGGACAGGGAAGGCCTGAAGCTTTCTTT.

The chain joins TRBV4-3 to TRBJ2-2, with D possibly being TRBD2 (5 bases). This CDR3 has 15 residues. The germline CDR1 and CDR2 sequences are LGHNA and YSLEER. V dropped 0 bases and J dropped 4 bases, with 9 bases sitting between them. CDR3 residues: CASSQDPGSTGELFF. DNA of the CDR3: TGCGCCAGCAGCCAAGATCCGGGGAGCACCGGGGAGCTGTTTTTT.

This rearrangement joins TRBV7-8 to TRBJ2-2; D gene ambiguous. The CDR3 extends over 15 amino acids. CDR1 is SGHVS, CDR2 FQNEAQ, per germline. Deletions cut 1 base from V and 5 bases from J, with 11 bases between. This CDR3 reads CASSLGGYLTGELFF. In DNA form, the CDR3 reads TGTGCCAGCAGCTTAGGAGGATATCTAACCGGGGAGCTGTTTTTT.

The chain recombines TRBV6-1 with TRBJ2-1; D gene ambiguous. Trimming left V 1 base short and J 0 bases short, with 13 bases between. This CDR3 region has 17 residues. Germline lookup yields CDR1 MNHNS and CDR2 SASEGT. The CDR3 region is CASSEVPGWGSYNEQFF. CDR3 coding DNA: TGTGCCAGCAGTGAAGTTCCCGGATGGGGCTCCTACAATGAGCAGTTCTTC.

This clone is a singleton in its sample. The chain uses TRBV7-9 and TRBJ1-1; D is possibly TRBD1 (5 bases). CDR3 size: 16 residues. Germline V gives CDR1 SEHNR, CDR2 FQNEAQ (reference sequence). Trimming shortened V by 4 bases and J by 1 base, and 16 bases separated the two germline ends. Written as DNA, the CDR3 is TGTGCCAGCAGCTCCCTTCCTACAAGGGGGAACACTGAAGCTTTCTTT. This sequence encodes CASSSLPTRGNTEAFF.

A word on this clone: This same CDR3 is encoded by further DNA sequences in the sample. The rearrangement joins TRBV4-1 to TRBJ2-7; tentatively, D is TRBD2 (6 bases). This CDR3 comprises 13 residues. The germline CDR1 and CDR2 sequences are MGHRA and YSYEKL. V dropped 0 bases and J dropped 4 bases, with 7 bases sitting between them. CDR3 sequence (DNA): TGCGCCAGCAGCCAAGAGAGCGGGTACGAGCAGTACTTC. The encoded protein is CASSQESGYEQYF.

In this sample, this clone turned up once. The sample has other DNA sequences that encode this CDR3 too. The CDR3 here is CASSEAGGSYNEQFF. The CDR3 DNA reads as TGTGCCAGCAGTGAAGCTGGGGGGTCCTACAATGAGCAGTTCTTC. The genes are TRBV2 and TRBJ2-1; the D gene is possibly TRBD2 (6 bases). Germline lookup yields CDR1 SNHLY and CDR2 FYNNEI. The CDR3 loop spans 15 amino acids. Between the trimmed V and J ends, which lost 0 bases and 1 base, there was a span of 7 bases.

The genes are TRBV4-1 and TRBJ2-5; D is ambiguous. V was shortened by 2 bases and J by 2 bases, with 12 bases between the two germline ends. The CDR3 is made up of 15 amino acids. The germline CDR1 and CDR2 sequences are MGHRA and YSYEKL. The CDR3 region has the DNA TGCGCCAGCAGCCAAAGGCTCGTGGCACAAGAGACCCAGTACTTC. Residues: CASSQRLVAQETQYF.

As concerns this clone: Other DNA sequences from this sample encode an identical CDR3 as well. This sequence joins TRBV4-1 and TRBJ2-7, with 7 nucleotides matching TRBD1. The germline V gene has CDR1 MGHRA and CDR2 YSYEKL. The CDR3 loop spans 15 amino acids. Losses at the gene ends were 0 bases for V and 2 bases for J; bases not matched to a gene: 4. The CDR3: CASSQEGQGAYEQYF. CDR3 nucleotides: TGCGCCAGCAGCCAAGAAGGGCAGGGGGCCTACGAGCAGTACTTC.

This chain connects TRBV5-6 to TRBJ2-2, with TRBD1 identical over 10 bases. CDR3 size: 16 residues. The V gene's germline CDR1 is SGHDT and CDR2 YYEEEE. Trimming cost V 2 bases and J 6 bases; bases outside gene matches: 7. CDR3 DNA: TGTGCCAGCAGCTTCGGACAGGGGGTGCTATCCGGGGAGCTGTTTTTT. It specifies CASSFGQGVLSGELFF.

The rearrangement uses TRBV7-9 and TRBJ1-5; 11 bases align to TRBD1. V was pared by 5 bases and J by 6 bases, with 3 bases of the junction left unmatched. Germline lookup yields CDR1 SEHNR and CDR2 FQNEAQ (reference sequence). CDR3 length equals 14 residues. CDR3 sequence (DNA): TGTGCCAGCAGCGGGACAGGGGGACTTCAGCCCCAGCATTTT. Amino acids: CASSGTGGLQPQHF.